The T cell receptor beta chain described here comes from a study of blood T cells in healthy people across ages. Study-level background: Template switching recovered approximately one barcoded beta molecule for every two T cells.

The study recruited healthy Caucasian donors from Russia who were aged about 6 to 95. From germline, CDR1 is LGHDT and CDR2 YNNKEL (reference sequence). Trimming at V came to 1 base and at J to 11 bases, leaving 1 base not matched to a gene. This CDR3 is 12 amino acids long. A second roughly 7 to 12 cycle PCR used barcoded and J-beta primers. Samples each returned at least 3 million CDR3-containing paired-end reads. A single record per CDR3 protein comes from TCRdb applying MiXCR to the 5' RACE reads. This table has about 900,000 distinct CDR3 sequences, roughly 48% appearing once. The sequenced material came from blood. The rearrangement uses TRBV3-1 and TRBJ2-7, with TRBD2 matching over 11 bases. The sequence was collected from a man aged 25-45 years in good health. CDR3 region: CASSQGGLAEYF. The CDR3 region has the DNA TGTGCCAGCAGCCAAGGGGGACTAGCGGAGTACTTC.